These T cell receptor beta chains were read from a single sample in a study of blood T cell repertoires in COVID-19. The table came from immunoSEQ multiplex PCR; TCRdb's copy has only in-frame clones and leaves some out. The data show approximately 91,000 clones, with roughly 87% seen just once and 4% to 5.5% held by the top ten. The material sequenced was peripheral blood. The receptors shown here come from a man between 65 and 85 years old with acute or convalescent COVID-19. Both conserved end residues are part of each CDR3. Each record gives: D gene, V gene, CDR3 protein. D genes are given only for firm matches.

d_gene: -; v_gene: TRBV28; CDR3aa: CASSLAPEIGGAFF
d_gene: -; v_gene: TRBV7-7; CDR3aa: CASSGGLNTGELFF
d_gene: -; v_gene: TRBV11-2; CDR3aa: CASSVAGDSPLHF
d_gene: -; v_gene: TRBV6-5; CDR3aa: CASRPPGSSNQPQHF
d_gene: TRBD1; v_gene: TRBV6-2/TRBV6-3; CDR3aa: CASSQGALGYTF
d_gene: TRBD2; v_gene: TRBV7-3; CDR3aa: CASSLIGGMNEQYF
d_gene: TRBD1; v_gene: TRBV5-1; CDR3aa: CASSPGTGAHNEQFF
d_gene: -; v_gene: TRBV5-1; CDR3aa: CASSLKSVDYGYTF
d_gene: -; v_gene: TRBV6-1; CDR3aa: CASSEDRVFYEQYF
d_gene: TRBD2; v_gene: TRBV9; CDR3aa: CASSVGLAGAISSYNEQFF
d_gene: -; v_gene: TRBV10-2; CDR3aa: CASSEAVLGSYNSPLHF
d_gene: -; v_gene: TRBV19; CDR3aa: CASSTTGENQPQHF
d_gene: TRBD2; v_gene: TRBV5-6; CDR3aa: CASSFGSGGVTSTDTQYF
d_gene: -; v_gene: TRBV5-1; CDR3aa: CASSPGPSNTEAFF
d_gene: TRBD1; v_gene: TRBV7-9; CDR3aa: CASSILSTGGMETQYF
d_gene: TRBD1; v_gene: TRBV5-4; CDR3aa: CASSIQGAGYTF
d_gene: -; v_gene: TRBV9; CDR3aa: CASSVGGVQETQYF
d_gene: -; v_gene: TRBV2; CDR3aa: CASRGQWTNTKNIQYF
d_gene: -; v_gene: TRBV2; CDR3aa: CASGRVTAEAFF
d_gene: TRBD1; v_gene: TRBV10-3; CDR3aa: CAISERGTGETQYF
d_gene: TRBD1; v_gene: TRBV6-5; CDR3aa: CASRTGGTGELFF
d_gene: -; v_gene: TRBV5-5; CDR3aa: CASSLGVARTEAFF
d_gene: TRBD2; v_gene: TRBV2; CDR3aa: CASSGDYRETQYF